This is a list of T cell receptor beta chains from one sample in a study of cytomegalovirus exposure and HLA in healthy donors. Clones were read by immunoSEQ multiplex PCR, and TCRdb kept only the in-frame ones, dropping some. The sample carries around 93,000 clones, roughly 82% recorded once. The specimen sequenced was PBMCs. The source is a man between 25 and 39 years old in good health and CMV-seropositive. Both conserved end residues are part of each CDR3. Fields, in order: J gene, V gene, D gene, clone size, CDR3 protein, CDR3 DNA. D genes are given only for firm matches. Only part of the rows carry a size: once, few, many, or a class if the clone is expanded.

j_call: TRBJ2-1
v_call: TRBV6-1
d_call: TRBD2
clone_size: few
cdr3_aa: CASSEAGGYNEQFF
cdr3_nt: TGTGCCAGCAGTGAAGCGGGAGGGTACAATGAGCAGTTCTTC

j_call: TRBJ2-1
v_call: TRBV28
d_call: TRBD2
clone_size: .
cdr3_aa: CASSPTSGSSYNEQFF
cdr3_nt: TGTGCCAGCAGTCCCACTAGCGGGAGCTCCTACAATGAGCAGTTCTTC

j_call: TRBJ1-5
v_call: TRBV27
d_call: .
clone_size: .
cdr3_aa: CASSLNARGQPQHF
cdr3_nt: TGTGCCAGCAGTTTAAACGCCAGGGGTCAGCCCCAGCATTTT

j_call: TRBJ2-1
v_call: TRBV10-3
d_call: TRBD2
clone_size: once
cdr3_aa: CAISVASGADEQFF
cdr3_nt: TGTGCCATCAGTGTGGCTAGCGGGGCCGATGAGCAGTTCTTC

j_call: TRBJ1-2
v_call: TRBV5-4
d_call: .
clone_size: .
cdr3_aa: CASSSEQGRRDYTF
cdr3_nt: TGTGCCAGCAGCTCGGAGCAGGGGAGAAGAGACTACACCTTC

j_call: TRBJ2-7
v_call: TRBV19
d_call: .
clone_size: .
cdr3_aa: CASQGGVPPYEQYF
cdr3_nt: TGTGCCAGCCAAGGGGGGGTCCCCCCCTACGAGCAGTACTTC

j_call: TRBJ1-6
v_call: TRBV11-2
d_call: .
clone_size: .
cdr3_aa: CASSQSQGFNSPLHF
cdr3_nt: TGTGCCAGCAGCCAAAGTCAGGGGTTTAATTCACCCCTCCACTTT

j_call: TRBJ1-6
v_call: TRBV6-5
d_call: TRBD1
clone_size: .
cdr3_aa: CASSRTGNSPLHF
cdr3_nt: TGTGCCAGCAGTCGGACAGGGAATTCACCCCTCCACTTT

j_call: TRBJ1-3
v_call: TRBV30
d_call: .
clone_size: once
cdr3_aa: CAWRQGTNGNTIYF
cdr3_nt: TGTGCCTGGAGGCAGGGAACTAACGGAAACACCATATATTTT

j_call: TRBJ2-7
v_call: TRBV5-4
d_call: .
clone_size: .
cdr3_aa: CASSLAGRVADEQYF
cdr3_nt: TGTGCCAGCAGCTTGGCGGGCAGGGTTGCCGACGAGCAGTACTTC

j_call: TRBJ2-7
v_call: TRBV4-1
d_call: TRBD2
clone_size: few
cdr3_aa: CASSQALAGGRYEQYF
cdr3_nt: TGCGCCAGCAGCCAAGCCCTAGCGGGAGGGCGGTACGAGCAGTACTTC

j_call: TRBJ1-5
v_call: TRBV6-1
d_call: .
clone_size: once
cdr3_aa: CASSETYSSNQPQHF
cdr3_nt: TGTGCCAGCAGTGAAACTTACAGTAGCAATCAGCCCCAGCATTTT

j_call: TRBJ2-7
v_call: TRBV28
d_call: TRBD1
clone_size: .
cdr3_aa: CASSLSGQLSHEQYF
cdr3_nt: TGTGCCAGCAGTTTATCGGGACAGCTTTCCCACGAGCAGTACTTC

j_call: TRBJ1-5
v_call: TRBV28
d_call: TRBD1
clone_size: .
cdr3_aa: CASRWDRDWGNQPQHF
cdr3_nt: TGTGCCAGCAGATGGGACAGGGATTGGGGCAATCAGCCCCAGCATTTT

j_call: TRBJ1-1
v_call: TRBV2
d_call: TRBD1
clone_size: few
cdr3_aa: CASNPDRGTEAFF
cdr3_nt: TGTGCCAGCAATCCTGACAGGGGCACTGAAGCTTTCTTT

j_call: TRBJ2-7
v_call: TRBV4-1
d_call: TRBD1
clone_size: few
cdr3_aa: CASSQPDRDYEQYF
cdr3_nt: TGCGCCAGCAGCCAACCCGACAGGGACTACGAGCAGTACTTC

j_call: TRBJ2-1
v_call: TRBV7-6
d_call: .
clone_size: .
cdr3_aa: CASSSSGNEQFF
cdr3_nt: TGTGCCAGCAGCTCAAGCGGCAATGAGCAGTTCTTC

j_call: TRBJ1-2
v_call: TRBV28
d_call: .
clone_size: .
cdr3_aa: CASRLPGGGRNYGYTF
cdr3_nt: TGTGCCAGCAGGTTACCCGGTGGGGGCAGAAACTATGGCTACACCTTC

j_call: TRBJ2-1
v_call: TRBV7-7
d_call: TRBD2
clone_size: .
cdr3_aa: CASSLVSEGLGEQFF
cdr3_nt: TGTGCCAGCAGCTTAGTATCGGAGGGACTAGGAGAGCAGTTCTTC

j_call: TRBJ2-2
v_call: TRBV7-9
d_call: .
clone_size: .
cdr3_aa: CASILQIGELFF
cdr3_nt: TGTGCCAGCATCCTGCAGATCGGGGAGCTGTTTTTT

j_call: TRBJ2-1
v_call: TRBV2
d_call: .
clone_size: .
cdr3_aa: CASNYPRSSYNEQFF
cdr3_nt: TGTGCCAGCAATTACCCTAGGAGCTCCTACAATGAGCAGTTCTTC

j_call: TRBJ2-3
v_call: TRBV5-4
d_call: .
clone_size: .
cdr3_aa: CASSLEDSGVGDTQYF
cdr3_nt: TGTGCCAGCAGCTTGGAGGATTCAGGGGTGGGAGATACGCAGTATTTT

j_call: TRBJ2-5
v_call: TRBV19
d_call: TRBD2
clone_size: .
cdr3_aa: CASSMGGGFSGETQYF
cdr3_nt: TGTGCCAGTAGTATGGGGGGAGGGTTTTCAGGGGAGACCCAGTACTTC

j_call: TRBJ1-1
v_call: TRBV6-5
d_call: .
clone_size: .
cdr3_aa: CASSYYARGTEAFF
cdr3_nt: TGTGCCAGCAGTTACTACGCAAGGGGGACTGAAGCTTTCTTT

j_call: TRBJ2-7
v_call: TRBV19
d_call: .
clone_size: .
cdr3_aa: CASSIGLAGPPYEQYF
cdr3_nt: TGTGCCAGTAGTATAGGGTTGGCAGGGCCACCCTACGAGCAGTACTTC

j_call: TRBJ1-1
v_call: TRBV5-8
d_call: .
clone_size: few
cdr3_aa: CASSLPDRNTEAFF
cdr3_nt: TGTGCCAGCAGCCTCCCGGACAGGAACACTGAAGCTTTCTTT

j_call: TRBJ2-1
v_call: TRBV10-3
d_call: TRBD1
clone_size: .
cdr3_aa: CAISGDRGQVNEQFF
cdr3_nt: TGTGCCATCAGTGGGGACAGGGGTCAAGTCAATGAGCAGTTCTTC

j_call: TRBJ1-1
v_call: TRBV30
d_call: .
clone_size: .
cdr3_aa: CAWSKGADTEAFF
cdr3_nt: TGTGCCTGGAGCAAAGGGGCGGACACTGAAGCTTTCTTT

j_call: TRBJ1-2
v_call: TRBV7-2
d_call: TRBD1
clone_size: .
cdr3_aa: CASSADRLSYTF
cdr3_nt: TGTGCCAGCAGCGCGGACAGGTTGAGCTACACCTTC

j_call: TRBJ1-1
v_call: TRBV5-5
d_call: TRBD1
clone_size: .
cdr3_aa: CASSLTGDEVTEAFF
cdr3_nt: TGTGCCAGCAGCTTGACAGGGGATGAGGTCACTGAAGCTTTCTTT

j_call: TRBJ2-7
v_call: TRBV18
d_call: .
clone_size: .
cdr3_aa: CASSTSIPGDFGEQYF
cdr3_nt: TGTGCCAGCTCAACATCAATCCCGGGAGACTTCGGGGAGCAGTACTTC

j_call: TRBJ2-6
v_call: TRBV4-1
d_call: .
clone_size: .
cdr3_aa: CASSQEFLVSSGANVLTF
cdr3_nt: TGCGCCAGCAGCCAAGAATTTCTCGTCTCTTCTGGGGCCAACGTCCTGACTTTC

j_call: TRBJ2-5
v_call: TRBV6-1
d_call: .
clone_size: .
cdr3_aa: CASSEGATPRETQYF
cdr3_nt: TGTGCCAGCAGCGAAGGGGCTACCCCCCGAGAGACCCAGTACTTC

j_call: TRBJ2-1
v_call: TRBV11-3
d_call: TRBD2
clone_size: .
cdr3_aa: CASSSQTSGSVNEQFF
cdr3_nt: TGTGCCAGCAGCTCTCAGACTAGCGGGAGTGTCAATGAGCAGTTCTTC

j_call: TRBJ2-7
v_call: TRBV27
d_call: .
clone_size: once
cdr3_aa: CASSFSLPGDEQYF
cdr3_nt: TGTGCCAGCAGTTTCTCTCTCCCGGGAGACGAGCAGTACTTC

j_call: TRBJ2-2
v_call: TRBV27
d_call: TRBD2
clone_size: .
cdr3_aa: CASSPGLAGGTELFF
cdr3_nt: TGTGCCAGCAGCCCGGGACTAGCGGGGGGGACGGAGCTGTTTTTT

j_call: TRBJ2-1
v_call: TRBV28
d_call: TRBD2
clone_size: .
cdr3_aa: CASSLGLAAGGVDNEQFF
cdr3_nt: TGTGCCAGCAGTTTAGGCCTTGCAGCGGGAGGAGTCGACAATGAGCAGTTCTTC